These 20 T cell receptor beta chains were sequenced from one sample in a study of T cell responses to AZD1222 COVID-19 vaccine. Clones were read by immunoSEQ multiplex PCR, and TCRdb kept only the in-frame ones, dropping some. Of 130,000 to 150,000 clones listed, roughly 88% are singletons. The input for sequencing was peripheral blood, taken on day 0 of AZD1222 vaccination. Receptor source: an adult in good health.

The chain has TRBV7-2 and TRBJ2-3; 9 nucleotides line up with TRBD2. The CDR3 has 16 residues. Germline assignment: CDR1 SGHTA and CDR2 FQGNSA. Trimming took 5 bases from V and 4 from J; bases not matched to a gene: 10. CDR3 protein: CASSRDSAGGADTQYF. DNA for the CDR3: TGTGCCAGCAGCAGAGACTCGGCGGGGGGGGCAGATACGCAGTATTTT.

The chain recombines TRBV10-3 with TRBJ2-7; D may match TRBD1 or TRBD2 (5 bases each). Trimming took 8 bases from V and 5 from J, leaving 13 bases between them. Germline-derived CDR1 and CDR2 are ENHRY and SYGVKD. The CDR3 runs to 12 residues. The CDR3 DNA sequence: TGTGCCATCGGGACGGATGGGGACGAGCAGTACTTC. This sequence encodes CAIGTDGDEQYF.

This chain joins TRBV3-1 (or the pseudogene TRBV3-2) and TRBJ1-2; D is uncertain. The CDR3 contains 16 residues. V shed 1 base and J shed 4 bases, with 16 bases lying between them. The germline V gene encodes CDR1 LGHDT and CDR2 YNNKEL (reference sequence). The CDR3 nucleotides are TGTGCCAGCAGCCAAGTGAACCCCCCTGGAGTCTATGGCTACACCTTC. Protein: CASSQVNPPGVYGYTF.

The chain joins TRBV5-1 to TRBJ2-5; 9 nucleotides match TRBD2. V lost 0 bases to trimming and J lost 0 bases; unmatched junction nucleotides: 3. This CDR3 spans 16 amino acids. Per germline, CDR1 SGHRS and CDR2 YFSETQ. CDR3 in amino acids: CASSLDLAGNQETQYF. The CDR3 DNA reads TGCGCCAGCAGCTTGGACCTAGCGGGGAACCAAGAGACCCAGTACTTC.

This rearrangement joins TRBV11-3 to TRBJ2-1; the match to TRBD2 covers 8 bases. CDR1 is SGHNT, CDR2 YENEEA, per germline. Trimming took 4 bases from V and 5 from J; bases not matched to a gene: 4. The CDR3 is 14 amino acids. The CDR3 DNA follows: TGTGCCAGCAGCTCAGGACTAGCCCACAATGAGCAGTTCTTC. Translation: CASSSGLAHNEQFF.

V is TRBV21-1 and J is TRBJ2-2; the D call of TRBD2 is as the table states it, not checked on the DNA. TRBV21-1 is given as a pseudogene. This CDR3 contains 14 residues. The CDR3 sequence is CASSKALGTGELFF. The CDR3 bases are TGTGCCAGCAGCAAAGCCCTAGGCACCGGGGAGCTGTTTTTT.

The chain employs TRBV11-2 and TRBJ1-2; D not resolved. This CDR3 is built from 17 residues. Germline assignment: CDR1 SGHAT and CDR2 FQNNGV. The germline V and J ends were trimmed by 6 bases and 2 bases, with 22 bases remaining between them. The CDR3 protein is CASRSSDRTQLNYGYTF. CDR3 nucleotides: TGTGCCAGCAGGTCAAGTGACCGAACCCAGTTAAACTATGGCTACACCTTC.

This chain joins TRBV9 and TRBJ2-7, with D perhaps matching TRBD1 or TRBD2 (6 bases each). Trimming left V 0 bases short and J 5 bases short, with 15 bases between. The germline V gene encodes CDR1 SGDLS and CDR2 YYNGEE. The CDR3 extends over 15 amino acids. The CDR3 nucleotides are TGTGCCAGCAGCGTAGAGGGGGGTACGGGCAACGAGCAGTACTTC. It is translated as CASSVEGGTGNEQYF.

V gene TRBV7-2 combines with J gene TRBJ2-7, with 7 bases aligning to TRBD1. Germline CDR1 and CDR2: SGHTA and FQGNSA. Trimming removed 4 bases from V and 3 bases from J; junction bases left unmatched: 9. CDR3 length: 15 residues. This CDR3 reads CASSSVGAGGYEQYF. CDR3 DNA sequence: TGTGCCAGCAGCTCGGTTGGGGCAGGGGGCTACGAGCAGTACTTC.

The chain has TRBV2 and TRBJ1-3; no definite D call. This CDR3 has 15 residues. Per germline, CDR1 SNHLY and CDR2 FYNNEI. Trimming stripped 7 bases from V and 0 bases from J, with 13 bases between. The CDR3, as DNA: TGTGCCAGCAATCTGGACCGGACCTCTGGAAACACCATATATTTT. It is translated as CASNLDRTSGNTIYF.

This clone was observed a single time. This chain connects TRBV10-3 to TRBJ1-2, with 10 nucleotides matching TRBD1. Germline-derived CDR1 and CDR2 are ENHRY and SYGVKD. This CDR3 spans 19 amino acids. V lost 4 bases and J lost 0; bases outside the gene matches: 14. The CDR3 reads CAISVRTRDRGFPNYGYTF. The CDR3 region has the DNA TGTGCCATCAGTGTGAGGACCCGGGACAGGGGCTTTCCTAACTATGGCTACACCTTC.

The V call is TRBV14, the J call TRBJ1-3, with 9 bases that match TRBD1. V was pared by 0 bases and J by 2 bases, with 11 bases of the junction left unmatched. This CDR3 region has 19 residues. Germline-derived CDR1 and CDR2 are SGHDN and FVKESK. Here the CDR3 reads CASSQERTGDALPGNTIYF. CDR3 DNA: TGTGCCAGCAGCCAAGAAAGGACAGGGGATGCTCTCCCTGGAAACACCATATATTTT.

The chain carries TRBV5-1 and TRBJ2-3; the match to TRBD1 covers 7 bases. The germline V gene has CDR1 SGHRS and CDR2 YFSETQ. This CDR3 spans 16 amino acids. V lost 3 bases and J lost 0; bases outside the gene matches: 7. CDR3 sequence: CASSSQGLLSTDTQYF. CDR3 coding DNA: TGCGCCAGCAGCTCACAGGGGCTGCTCAGCACAGATACGCAGTATTTT.

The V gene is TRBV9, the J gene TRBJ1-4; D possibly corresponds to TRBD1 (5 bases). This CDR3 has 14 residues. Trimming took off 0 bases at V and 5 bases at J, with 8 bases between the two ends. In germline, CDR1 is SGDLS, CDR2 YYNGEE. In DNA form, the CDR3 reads TGTGCCAGCAGCGTAGGCCCAGGGAATGAAAAACTGTTTTTT. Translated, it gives CASSVGPGNEKLFF.

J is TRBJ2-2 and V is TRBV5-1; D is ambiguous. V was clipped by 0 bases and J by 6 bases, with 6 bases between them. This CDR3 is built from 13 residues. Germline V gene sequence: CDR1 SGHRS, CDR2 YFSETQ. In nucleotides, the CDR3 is TGCGCCAGCAGCTTGGCGTTTCCCGGGGAGCTGTTTTTT. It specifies CASSLAFPGELFF. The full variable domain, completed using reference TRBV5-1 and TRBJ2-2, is KAGVTQTPRYLIKTRGQQVTLSCSPISGHRSVSWYQQTPGQGLQFLFEYFSETQRNKGNFPGRFSGRQFSNSRSEMNVSTLELGDSALYLCASSLAFPGELFFGEGSRLTVL.

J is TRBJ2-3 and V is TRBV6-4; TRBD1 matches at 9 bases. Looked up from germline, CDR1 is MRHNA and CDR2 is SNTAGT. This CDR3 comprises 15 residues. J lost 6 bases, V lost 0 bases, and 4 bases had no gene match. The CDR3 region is CASSDSRTGADTQYF. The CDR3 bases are TGTGCCAGCAGTGACTCCCGGACAGGGGCCGATACGCAGTATTTT.

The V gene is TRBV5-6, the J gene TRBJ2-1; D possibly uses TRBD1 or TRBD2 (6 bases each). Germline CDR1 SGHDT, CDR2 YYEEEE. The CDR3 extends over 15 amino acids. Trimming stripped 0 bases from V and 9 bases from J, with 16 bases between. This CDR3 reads CASSLDSGGLSEQFF. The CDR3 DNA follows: TGTGCCAGCAGCTTGGACAGTGGGGGGCTGAGTGAGCAGTTCTTC.

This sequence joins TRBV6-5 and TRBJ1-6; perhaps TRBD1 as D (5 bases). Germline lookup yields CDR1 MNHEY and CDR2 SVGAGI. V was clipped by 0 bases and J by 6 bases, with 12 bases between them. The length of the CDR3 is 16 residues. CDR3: CASSYSIGAINSPLHF. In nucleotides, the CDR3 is TGTGCCAGCAGTTACTCGATTGGGGCCATTAATTCACCCCTCCACTTT.

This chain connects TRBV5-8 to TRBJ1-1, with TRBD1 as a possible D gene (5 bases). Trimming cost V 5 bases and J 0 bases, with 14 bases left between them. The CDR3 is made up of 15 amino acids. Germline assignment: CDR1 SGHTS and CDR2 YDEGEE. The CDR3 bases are TGTGCCAGCAGGACCCGCGGGGACTTGAACACTGAAGCTTTCTTT. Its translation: CASRTRGDLNTEAFF.

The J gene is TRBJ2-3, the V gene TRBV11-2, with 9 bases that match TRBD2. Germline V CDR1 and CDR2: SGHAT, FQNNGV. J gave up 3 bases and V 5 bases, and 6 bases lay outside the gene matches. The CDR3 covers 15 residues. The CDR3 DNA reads TGTGCCAGCAGCCCTAGACTAGCGGTGACAGATACGCAGTATTTT. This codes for CASSPRLAVTDTQYF.